The 11 T cell receptor beta chains presented below share a single source sample, sequenced in a study of T-cell reconstitution after alpha-beta-depleted transplantation in children. A library of TCRbeta sequences, prepared with unique molecular identifiers, was generated. TCRdb re-derived calls from the PCR reads in MiXCR, one entry per CDR3 protein. The sample lists some 260,000 distinct CDR3 sequences, around 25% occurring once. This material consisted of PBMCs, mostly from graft donor cells, taken 360 days after TCRalphabeta/CD19-depleted stem cell transplant. These receptors were obtained from a female patient aged 2-9 years who had a stem cell transplant for congenital amegakaryocytic thrombocytopenia, so the T cells may come from the graft donor.

In its sample, this clonotype was seen a few times. This chain links TRBV6-1 with TRBJ2-5; 9 bases are shared with TRBD2. Germline trimming cut 11 bases from V and 1 base from J; bases unmatched to any gene: 8. The CDR3 has 14 amino acids. In germline, CDR1 is MNHNS, CDR2 SASEGT. DNA for the CDR3: TGTGCCGTTAGTGCGGGGGGGATCCAAGAGACCCAGTACTTC. Translated: CAVSAGGIQETQYF.

This clonotype was recorded many times. This chain joins TRBV10-3 and TRBJ2-1; 7 bases map to TRBD2. Germline values: CDR1 ENHRY, CDR2 SYGVKD. The length of the CDR3 is 14 residues. Losses at the gene ends were 3 bases for V and 7 bases for J; bases not matched to a gene: 6. Here the CDR3 reads CAISDGGGSNEQFF. CDR3 nucleotides: TGTGCCATCAGTGATGGCGGGGGTAGTAATGAGCAGTTCTTC.

The CDR3 bases are TGTGCCAGCAGCCGGAGAAAGACGGGACACTACTACGAGCAGTACTTC. Its protein product is CASSRRKTGHYYEQYF. The chain joins TRBV4-2 to TRBJ2-7; perhaps TRBD1 as D (6 bases). CDR1 LGHNA and CDR2 YNFKEQ come from the germline V gene. V lost 4 bases, J lost 3 bases, and 19 bases lay in between. The CDR3 runs to 16 residues.

The genes are TRBV30 and TRBJ2-7; 7 bases fit TRBD2. Germline V gene data show CDR1 as GTSNPN and CDR2 as SVGIG (reference sequence). The CDR3 covers 14 residues. Germline trimming cut 2 bases from V and 2 bases from J; bases unmatched to any gene: 6. The CDR3 reads CAWSRRESPYEQYF. CDR3 sequence (DNA): TGTGCCTGGAGTCGGCGGGAGTCCCCCTACGAGCAGTACTTC.

The chain employs TRBV9 and TRBJ1-3; D gene ambiguous. The CDR3 contains 15 residues. Trimming left V 2 bases short and J 3 bases short, with 12 bases between. The V gene's germline CDR1 is SGDLS and CDR2 YYNGEE. CDR3 loop: CASSVDGRVGNTIYF. The CDR3 DNA reads as TGTGCCAGCAGCGTCGACGGAAGGGTTGGAAACACCATATATTTT. The variable domain in full, completed from reference TRBV9 and TRBJ1-3, reads DSGVTQTPKHLITATGQRVTLRCSPRSGDLSVYWYQQSLDQGLQFLIQYYNGEERAKGNILERFSAQQFPDLHSELNLSSLELGDSALYFCASSVDGRVGNTIYFGEGSWLTVV.

The chain carries TRBV2 and TRBJ1-5; the match to TRBD1 covers 8 bases. This CDR3 spans 17 amino acids. Germline V CDR1 and CDR2: SNHLY, FYNNEI. The V segment lost 4 bases and the J segment 0 bases; nucleotides outside the gene matches: 8. The CDR3 region has the DNA TGTGCCAGCAGTGGGACAGGGAGATCGAGTAGCAATCAGCCCCAGCATTTT. Translation gives CASSGTGRSSSNQPQHF.

The chain is built from TRBV12-3 or TRBV12-4 and TRBJ2-1, with a tentative D call TRBD2 (6 bases). This CDR3 is 18 amino acids long. V lost 6 bases to trimming and J lost 0 bases, with 21 bases between them. The CDR3 protein is CASRRVGGVKFSYNEQFF. The CDR3 region has the DNA TGTGCCAGCAGACGGGTTGGCGGGGTGAAATTCTCCTACAATGAGCAGTTCTTC.

This clonotype was found many times. This chain uses TRBV28 with TRBJ2-1; D unresolved. V dropped 4 bases and J dropped 4 bases, with 17 bases sitting between them. CDR1 and CDR2 from the germline V gene are MDHEN and SYDVKM. The CDR3 covers 16 residues. The CDR3 nucleotides are TGTGCCAGCAGTTCCCCGGCAGCCCCTTTTTACAATGAGCAGTTCTTC. Translated: CASSSPAAPFYNEQFF.

The genes are TRBV3-1 and TRBJ2-2, with D possibly being TRBD1 or TRBD2 (5 bases each). V dropped 3 bases and J dropped 2 bases, with 7 bases sitting between them. Germline V lookup: CDR1 LGHDT, CDR2 YNNKEL (reference sequence). The CDR3 covers 14 residues. CDR3 region: CASSHGANTGELFF. The CDR3 nucleotides read TGTGCCAGCAGCCACGGGGCTAACACCGGGGAGCTGTTTTTT.

This chain uses TRBV4-3 with TRBJ1-1; D is possibly TRBD1 (5 bases). CDR1 and CDR2 from the germline V gene are LGHNA and YSLEER. This CDR3 region has 15 residues. V was trimmed by 0 bases and J by 5 bases, leaving 13 bases between them. The CDR3: CASSQDLQGGTEAFF. In nucleotides, the CDR3 is TGCGCCAGCAGCCAAGATCTCCAGGGTGGTACTGAAGCTTTCTTT.

The chain joins TRBV9 to TRBJ2-2, with TRBD2 matching 9 bases. Trimming cost V 4 bases and J 7 bases; bases outside gene matches: 11. Per germline, CDR1 SGDLS and CDR2 YYNGEE. There are 16 residues in the CDR3. For the CDR3, the DNA is TGTGCCAGCAGCCCTCGACTAGCGGAGACCAGCGGGGAGCTGTTTTTT. This codes for CASSPRLAETSGELFF.